Given below is one TCR beta chain in context. V trimming: 6 bases; J trimming: 2 bases; junction bases outside the gene matches: 6. This CDR3 has 14 residues. The V gene's germline CDR1 is SEHNR and CDR2 FQNEAQ (reference sequence). Measured with immunoSEQ multiplex PCR; TCRdb has only the in-frame clones, and not every one. The repertoire holds approximately 230,000 clones, with around 90% as singletons. This entry comes from a study of blood T cell repertoires in COVID-19. Source material: peripheral blood. The source is a man at least 80 years old with acute or convalescent COVID-19. This sequence joins TRBV7-9 and TRBJ2-5; TRBD2 aligns across 7 bases. The CDR3 sequence is CASRVSGGQETQYF. CDR3 nucleotide sequence: TGTGCCAGCAGGGTATCGGGAGGTCAAGAGACCCAGTACTTC.